This TCR beta chain was identified during a study of T-cell reconstitution after alpha-beta-depleted transplantation in children. Study results and caveats: It was reported that alpha-beta T cells came from several hundred expanded graft clones (about two months after transplant). Counts and diversity of T cells one year after transplant came mostly from newly produced T cells. The study traced high day-60 TCRbeta diversity in some patients to surviving recipient T cells and thymic progenitors.

CDR1 and CDR2 (germline): SEHNR, FQNEAQ (reference sequence). The CDR3 spans 17 residues. Trimming took off 5 bases at V and 0 bases at J, with 18 bases between the two ends. Unique molecular identifiers were built into the TCRbeta library. TCRdb analysed the PCR reads with MiXCR anew, one entry per CDR3 protein. There are about 16,000 distinct CDR3 sequences in the sample; 4.5% to 6% occur only once, and under 7% lies in the top ten. This clonotype was detected many times. No antigen is known for it. This specimen was PBMCs, taken before TCRalphabeta/CD19-depleted stem cell transplant. This TCR came from a boy aged 5 to 17 with acute lymphoblastic leukemia, due to receive a stem cell transplant. This chain links TRBV7-9 with TRBJ2-3, with D possibly TRBD1 on 6 matching bases. The CDR3: CASSTPPWTASTDTQYF. The CDR3 coding sequence is TGTGCCAGCAGCACCCCACCCTGGACAGCGAGCACAGATACGCAGTATTTT.